This TCR beta chain was retrieved from a study of T cells in Graves' hyperthyroidism and ophthalmopathy. General study points: Blood samples included most of the expanded thyroid clonotypes exceeding 0.001. Separating ophthalmopathy from stable hyperthyroidism was achieved by a 13 V-J model.

RNA transcripts served as the template for amplifying TCR beta CDR3 regions. HTBI primers drove first-round RT-PCR of the TCR CDR3. TCRdb analysed the multiplex PCR reads with MiXCR anew, one entry per CDR3 protein. Of about 700,000 distinct CDR3 sequences in the sample, less than 15% are singletons; the top ten hold about 10%. A remark on this clonotype: Its antigen is not known.

The CDR3 is 16 residues long. Germline V gene lookup returns CDR1 SNHLY and CDR2 FYNNEI. Unmatched junction bases numbered 19, after V lost 8 bases and J lost 8 bases. The receptor's source is a woman aged 18-35 years with Graves' hyperthyroidism. Sequencing was performed on blood. V and J are TRBV2 and TRBJ1-2, with TRBD1 matching over 8 bases. The CDR3 protein is CASPKLQGAPSRGYTF. The DNA for the CDR3 is TGTGCCAGCCCGAAACTTCAGGGGGCGCCGTCTAGGGGCTACACCTTC.